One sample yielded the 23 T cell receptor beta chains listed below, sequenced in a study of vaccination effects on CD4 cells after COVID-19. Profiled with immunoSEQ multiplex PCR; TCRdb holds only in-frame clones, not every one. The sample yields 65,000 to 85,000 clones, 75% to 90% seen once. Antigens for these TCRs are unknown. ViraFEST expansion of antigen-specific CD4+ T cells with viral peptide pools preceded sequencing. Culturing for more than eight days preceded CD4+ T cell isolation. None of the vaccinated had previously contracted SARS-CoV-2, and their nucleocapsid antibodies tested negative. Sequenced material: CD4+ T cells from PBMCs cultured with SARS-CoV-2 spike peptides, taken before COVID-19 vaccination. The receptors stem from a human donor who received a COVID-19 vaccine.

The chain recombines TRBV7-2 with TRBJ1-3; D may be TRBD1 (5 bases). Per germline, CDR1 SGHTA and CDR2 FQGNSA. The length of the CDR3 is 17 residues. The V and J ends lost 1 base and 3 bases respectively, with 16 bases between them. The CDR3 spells CASSLVGQGSFGNTIYF. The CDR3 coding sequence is TGTGCCAGCAGCTTAGTAGGACAAGGTTCCTTTGGAAACACCATATATTTT.

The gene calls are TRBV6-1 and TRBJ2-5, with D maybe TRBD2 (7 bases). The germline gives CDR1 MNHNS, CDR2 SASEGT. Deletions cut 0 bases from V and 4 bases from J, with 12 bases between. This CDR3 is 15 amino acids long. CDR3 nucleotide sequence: TGTGCCAGCAGTGAAGCGCAAGGGGGGGGAGAGACCCAGTACTTC. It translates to CASSEAQGGGETQYF.

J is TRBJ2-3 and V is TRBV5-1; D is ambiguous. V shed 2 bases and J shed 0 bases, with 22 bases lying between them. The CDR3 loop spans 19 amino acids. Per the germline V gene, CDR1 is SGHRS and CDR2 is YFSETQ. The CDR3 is CASSLPGPNPFKSTDTQYF. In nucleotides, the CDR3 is TGCGCCAGCAGCTTACCGGGTCCTAATCCTTTTAAAAGCACAGATACGCAGTATTTT.

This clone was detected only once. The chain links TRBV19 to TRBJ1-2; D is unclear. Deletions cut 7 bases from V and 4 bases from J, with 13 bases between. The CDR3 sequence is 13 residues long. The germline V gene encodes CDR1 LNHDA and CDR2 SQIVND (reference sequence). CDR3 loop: CASTPRAAYGYTF. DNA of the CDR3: TGTGCCAGTACACCGAGGGCAGCCTATGGCTACACCTTC.

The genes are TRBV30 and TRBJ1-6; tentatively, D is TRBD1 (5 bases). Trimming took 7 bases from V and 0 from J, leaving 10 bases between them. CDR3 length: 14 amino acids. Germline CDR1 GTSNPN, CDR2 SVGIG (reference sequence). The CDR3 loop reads CASSGSSYNSPLHF. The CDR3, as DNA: TGTGCCTCGTCAGGGAGCTCCTATAATTCACCCCTCCACTTT.

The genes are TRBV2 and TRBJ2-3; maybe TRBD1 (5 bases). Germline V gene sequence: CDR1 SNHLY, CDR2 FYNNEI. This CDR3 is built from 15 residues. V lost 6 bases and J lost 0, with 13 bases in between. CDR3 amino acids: CASSSLWGSTDTQYF. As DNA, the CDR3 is TGTGCCAGCAGCTCCCTGTGGGGCAGCACAGATACGCAGTATTTT.

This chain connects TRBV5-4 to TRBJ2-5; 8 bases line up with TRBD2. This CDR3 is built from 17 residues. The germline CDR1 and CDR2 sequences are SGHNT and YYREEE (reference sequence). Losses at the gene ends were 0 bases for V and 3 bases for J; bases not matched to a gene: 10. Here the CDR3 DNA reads TGTGCCAGCAGCTTGGACCTAGCGGGCTCCTGGGAAGAGACCCAGTACTTC. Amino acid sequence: CASSLDLAGSWEETQYF.

The CDR3 nucleotides are TGCGCCAGCAGCCACTTGGGGGGCCTCACAGATACGCAGTATTTT. It codes for CASSHLGGLTDTQYF. The chain employs TRBV5-1 and TRBJ2-3; either TRBD1 or TRBD2 may supply D (6 bases each). The CDR3 sequence is 15 residues long. Germline loops: CDR1 SGHRS, CDR2 YFSETQ. The V end lost 4 bases, the J end lost 2 bases, and 14 bases lay between the germline ends. The variable domain in full, with the rest retrieved from reference TRBV5-1 and TRBJ2-3, is KAGVTQTPRYLIKTRGQQVTLSCSPISGHRSVSWYQQTPGQGLQFLFEYFSETQRNKGNFPGRFSGRQFSNSRSEMNVSTLELGDSALYLCASSHLGGLTDTQYFGPGTRLTVL.

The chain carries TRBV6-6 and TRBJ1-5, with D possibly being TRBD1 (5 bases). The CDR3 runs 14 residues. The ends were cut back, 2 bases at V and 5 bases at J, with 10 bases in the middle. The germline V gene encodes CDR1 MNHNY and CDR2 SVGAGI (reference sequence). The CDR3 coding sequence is TGTGCCAGCAGTTACCCCAGGGCAGATCAGCCCCAGCATTTT. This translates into CASSYPRADQPQHF.

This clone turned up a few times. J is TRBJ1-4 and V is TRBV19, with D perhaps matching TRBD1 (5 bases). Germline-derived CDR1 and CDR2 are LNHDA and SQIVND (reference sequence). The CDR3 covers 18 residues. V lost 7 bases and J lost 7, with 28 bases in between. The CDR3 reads CASTYTLTPGSGVEKLFF. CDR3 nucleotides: TGTGCCAGTACCTACACATTAACTCCAGGGAGTGGGGTTGAAAAACTGTTTTTT.

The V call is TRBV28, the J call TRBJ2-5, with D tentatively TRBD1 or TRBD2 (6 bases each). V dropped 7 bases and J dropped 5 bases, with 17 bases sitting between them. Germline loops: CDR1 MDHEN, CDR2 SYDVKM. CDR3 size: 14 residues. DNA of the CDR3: TGTGCCAGCAAGTTAGGGGGGTTCGCCGAGACCCAGTACTTC. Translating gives CASKLGGFAETQYF.

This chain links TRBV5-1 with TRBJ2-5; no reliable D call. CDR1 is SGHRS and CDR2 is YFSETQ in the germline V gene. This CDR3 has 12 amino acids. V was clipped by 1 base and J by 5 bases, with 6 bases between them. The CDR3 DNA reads TGCGCCAGCAGCTTGACCGGTGAGACCCAGTACTTC. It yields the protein CASSLTGETQYF. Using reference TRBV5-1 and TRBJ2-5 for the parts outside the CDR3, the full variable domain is KAGVTQTPRYLIKTRGQQVTLSCSPISGHRSVSWYQQTPGQGLQFLFEYFSETQRNKGNFPGRFSGRQFSNSRSEMNVSTLELGDSALYLCASSLTGETQYFGPGTRLLVL.

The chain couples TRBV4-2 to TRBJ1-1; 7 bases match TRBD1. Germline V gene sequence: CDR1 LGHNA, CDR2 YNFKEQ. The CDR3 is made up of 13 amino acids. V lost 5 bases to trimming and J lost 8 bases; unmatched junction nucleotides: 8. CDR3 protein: CASSLRQGTEAFF. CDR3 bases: TGTGCCAGCAGCTTACGACAGGGAACCGAAGCTTTCTTT.

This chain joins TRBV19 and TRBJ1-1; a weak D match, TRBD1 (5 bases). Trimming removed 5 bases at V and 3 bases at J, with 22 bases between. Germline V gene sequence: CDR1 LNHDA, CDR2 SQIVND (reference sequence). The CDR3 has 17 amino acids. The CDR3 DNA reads TGTGCCAGTAGTCCCTATTTTGGGACGGAGCCGCACACTGAAGCTTTCTTT. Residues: CASSPYFGTEPHTEAFF.

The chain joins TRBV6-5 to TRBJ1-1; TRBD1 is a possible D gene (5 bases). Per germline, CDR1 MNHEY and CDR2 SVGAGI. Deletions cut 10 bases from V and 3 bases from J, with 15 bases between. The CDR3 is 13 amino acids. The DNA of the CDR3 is TGTGCCATCTACGGGGAGGGGTACACTGAAGCTTTCTTT. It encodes CAIYGEGYTEAFF.

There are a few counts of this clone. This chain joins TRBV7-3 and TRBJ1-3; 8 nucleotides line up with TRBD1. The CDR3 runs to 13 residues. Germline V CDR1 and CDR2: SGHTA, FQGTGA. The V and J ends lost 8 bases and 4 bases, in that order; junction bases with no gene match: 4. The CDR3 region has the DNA TGTGCCAGCCGCCCAGGGGGCGGAAACACCATATATTTT. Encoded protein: CASRPGGGNTIYF.

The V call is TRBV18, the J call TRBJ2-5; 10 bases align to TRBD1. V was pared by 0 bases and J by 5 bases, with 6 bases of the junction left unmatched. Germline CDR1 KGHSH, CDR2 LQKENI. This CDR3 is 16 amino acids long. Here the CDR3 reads CASSPPRTGGSETQYF. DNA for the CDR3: TGTGCCAGCTCACCACCAAGGACAGGGGGATCGGAGACCCAGTACTTC. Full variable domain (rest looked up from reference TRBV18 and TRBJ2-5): NAGVMQNPRHLVRRRGQEARLRCSPMKGHSHVYWYRQLPEEGLKFMVYLQKENIIDESGMPKERFSAEFPKEGPSILRIQQVVRGDSAAYFCASSPPRTGGSETQYFGPGTRLLVL.

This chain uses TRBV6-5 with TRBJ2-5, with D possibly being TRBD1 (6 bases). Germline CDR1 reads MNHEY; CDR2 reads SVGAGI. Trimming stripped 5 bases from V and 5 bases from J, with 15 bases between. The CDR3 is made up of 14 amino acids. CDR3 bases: TGTGCCAGCAGTCCCCATACAGGGCGCGAGACCCAGTACTTC. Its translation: CASSPHTGRETQYF.

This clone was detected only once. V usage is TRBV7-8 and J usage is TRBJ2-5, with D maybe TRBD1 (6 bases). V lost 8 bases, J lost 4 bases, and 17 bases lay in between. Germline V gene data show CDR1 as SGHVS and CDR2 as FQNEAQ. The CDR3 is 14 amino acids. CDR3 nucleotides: TGTGCCAGCGCTAGTACCAGGGGTCGAGAGACCCAGTACTTC. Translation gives CASASTRGRETQYF.

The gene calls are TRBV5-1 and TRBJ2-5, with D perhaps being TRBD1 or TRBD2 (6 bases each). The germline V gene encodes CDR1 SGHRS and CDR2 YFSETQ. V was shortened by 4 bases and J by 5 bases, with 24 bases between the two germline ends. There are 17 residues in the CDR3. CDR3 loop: CASSRFRGDNPGETQYF. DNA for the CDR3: TGCGCCAGCAGCCGGTTTAGGGGGGATAACCCCGGGGAGACCCAGTACTTC. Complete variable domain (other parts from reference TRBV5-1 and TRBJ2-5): KAGVTQTPRYLIKTRGQQVTLSCSPISGHRSVSWYQQTPGQGLQFLFEYFSETQRNKGNFPGRFSGRQFSNSRSEMNVSTLELGDSALYLCASSRFRGDNPGETQYFGPGTRLLVL.

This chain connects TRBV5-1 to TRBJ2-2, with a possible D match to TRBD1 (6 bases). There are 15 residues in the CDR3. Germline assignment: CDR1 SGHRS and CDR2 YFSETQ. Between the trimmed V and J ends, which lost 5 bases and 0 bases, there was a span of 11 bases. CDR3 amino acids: CASRVDSANTGELFF. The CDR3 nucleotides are TGCGCCAGCAGAGTGGACAGCGCGAACACCGGGGAGCTGTTTTTT.

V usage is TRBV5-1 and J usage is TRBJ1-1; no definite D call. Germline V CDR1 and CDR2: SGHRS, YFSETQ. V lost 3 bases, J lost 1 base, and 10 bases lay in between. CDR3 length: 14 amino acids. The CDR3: CASSWGTQNTEAFF. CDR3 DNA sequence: TGCGCCAGCAGCTGGGGTACACAGAACACTGAAGCTTTCTTT.

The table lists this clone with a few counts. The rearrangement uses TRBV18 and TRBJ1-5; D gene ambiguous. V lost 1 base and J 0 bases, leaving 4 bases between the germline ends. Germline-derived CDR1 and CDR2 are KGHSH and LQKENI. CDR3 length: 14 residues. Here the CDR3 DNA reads TGTGCCAGCTCACCACAGGGTAGCAATCAGCCCCAGCATTTT. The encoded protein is CASSPQGSNQPQHF. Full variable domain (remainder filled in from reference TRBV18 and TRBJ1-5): NAGVMQNPRHLVRRRGQEARLRCSPMKGHSHVYWYRQLPEEGLKFMVYLQKENIIDESGMPKERFSAEFPKEGPSILRIQQVVRGDSAAYFCASSPQGSNQPQHFGDGTRLSIL.